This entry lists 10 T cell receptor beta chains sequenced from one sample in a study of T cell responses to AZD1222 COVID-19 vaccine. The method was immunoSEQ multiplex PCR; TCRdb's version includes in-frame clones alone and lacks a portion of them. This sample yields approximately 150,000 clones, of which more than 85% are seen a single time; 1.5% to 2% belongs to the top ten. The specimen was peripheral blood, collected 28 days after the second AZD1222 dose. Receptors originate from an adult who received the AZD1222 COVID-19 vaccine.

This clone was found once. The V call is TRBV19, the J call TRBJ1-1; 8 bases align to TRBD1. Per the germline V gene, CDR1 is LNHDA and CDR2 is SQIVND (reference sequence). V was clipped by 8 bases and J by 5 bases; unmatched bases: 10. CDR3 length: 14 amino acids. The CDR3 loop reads CASCTGQGWTEAFF. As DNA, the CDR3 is TGTGCCAGTTGTACTGGACAGGGTTGGACTGAAGCTTTCTTT. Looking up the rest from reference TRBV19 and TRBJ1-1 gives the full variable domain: DGGITQSPKYLFRKEGQNVTLSCEQNLNHDAMYWYRQDPGQGLRLIYYSQIVNDFQKGDIAEGYSVSREKKESFPLTVTSAQKNPTAFYLCASCTGQGWTEAFFGQGTRLTVV.

The CDR3 DNA reads TGTGCCAGCTCACCACCGGGAAGTGTCTCTTACAATGAGCAGTTCTTC. Residues: CASSPPGSVSYNEQFF. The chain links TRBV18 to TRBJ2-1, with D unresolved. Germline V CDR1 and CDR2: KGHSH, LQKENI. CDR3 length: 16 amino acids. Trimming removed 0 bases from V and 4 bases from J, with 13 bases in between.

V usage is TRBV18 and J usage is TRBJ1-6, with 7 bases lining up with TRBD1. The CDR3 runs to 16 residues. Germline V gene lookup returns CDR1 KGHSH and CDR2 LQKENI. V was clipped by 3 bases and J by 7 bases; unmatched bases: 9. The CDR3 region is CASSPVRDRENSPLHF. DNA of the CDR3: TGTGCCAGCTCACCTGTAAGGGACAGAGAAAATTCACCCCTCCACTTT.

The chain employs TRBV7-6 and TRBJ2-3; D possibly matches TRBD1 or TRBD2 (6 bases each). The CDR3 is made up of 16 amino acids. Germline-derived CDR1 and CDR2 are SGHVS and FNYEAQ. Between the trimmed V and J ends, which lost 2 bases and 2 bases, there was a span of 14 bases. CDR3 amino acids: CASSLIGGTTTDTQYF. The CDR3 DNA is TGTGCCAGCAGCTTAATAGGGGGGACAACCACAGATACGCAGTATTTT.

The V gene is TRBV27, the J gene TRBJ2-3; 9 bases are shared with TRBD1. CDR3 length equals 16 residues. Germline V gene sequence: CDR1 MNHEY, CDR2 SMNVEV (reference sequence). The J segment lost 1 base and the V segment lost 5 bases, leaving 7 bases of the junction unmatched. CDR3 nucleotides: TGTGCCAGCAGTGCCGGGACAGGGTTGCGCACAGATACGCAGTATTTT. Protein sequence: CASSAGTGLRTDTQYF.

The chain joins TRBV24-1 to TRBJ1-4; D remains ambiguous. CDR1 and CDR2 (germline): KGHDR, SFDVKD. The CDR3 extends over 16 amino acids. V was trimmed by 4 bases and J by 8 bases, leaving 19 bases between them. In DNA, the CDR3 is TGTGCCACCAGTGACCCACCCTCACACGGGGAGGAAAAACTGTTTTTT. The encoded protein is CATSDPPSHGEEKLFF.

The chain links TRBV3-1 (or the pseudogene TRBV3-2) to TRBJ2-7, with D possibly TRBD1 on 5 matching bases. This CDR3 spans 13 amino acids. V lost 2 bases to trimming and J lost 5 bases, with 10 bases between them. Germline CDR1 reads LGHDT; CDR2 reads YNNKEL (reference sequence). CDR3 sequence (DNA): TGTGCCAGCAGCCAAAGGGGTGGAGACGAGCAGTACTTC. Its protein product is CASSQRGGDEQYF.

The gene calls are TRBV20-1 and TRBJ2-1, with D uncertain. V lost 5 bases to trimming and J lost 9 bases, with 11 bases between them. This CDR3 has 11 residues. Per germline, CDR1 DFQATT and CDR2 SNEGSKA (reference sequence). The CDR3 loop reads CSAYSFPEQFF. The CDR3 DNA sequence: TGCAGTGCTTATAGTTTTCCTGAGCAGTTCTTC.

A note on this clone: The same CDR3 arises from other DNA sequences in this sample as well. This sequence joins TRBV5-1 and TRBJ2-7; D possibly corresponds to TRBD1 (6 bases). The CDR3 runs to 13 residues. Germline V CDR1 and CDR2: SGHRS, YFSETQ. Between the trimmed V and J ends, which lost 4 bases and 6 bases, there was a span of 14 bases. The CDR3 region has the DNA TGCGCCAGCAGCCCCGGGACATCAGGCGAGCAGTACTTC. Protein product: CASSPGTSGEQYF.

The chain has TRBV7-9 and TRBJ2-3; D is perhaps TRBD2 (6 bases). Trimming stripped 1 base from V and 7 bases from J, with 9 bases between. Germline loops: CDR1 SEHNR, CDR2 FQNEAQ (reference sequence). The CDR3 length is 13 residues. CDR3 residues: CASSLGTTNTQYF. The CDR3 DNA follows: TGTGCCAGCAGCTTAGGGACTACCAATACGCAGTATTTT.